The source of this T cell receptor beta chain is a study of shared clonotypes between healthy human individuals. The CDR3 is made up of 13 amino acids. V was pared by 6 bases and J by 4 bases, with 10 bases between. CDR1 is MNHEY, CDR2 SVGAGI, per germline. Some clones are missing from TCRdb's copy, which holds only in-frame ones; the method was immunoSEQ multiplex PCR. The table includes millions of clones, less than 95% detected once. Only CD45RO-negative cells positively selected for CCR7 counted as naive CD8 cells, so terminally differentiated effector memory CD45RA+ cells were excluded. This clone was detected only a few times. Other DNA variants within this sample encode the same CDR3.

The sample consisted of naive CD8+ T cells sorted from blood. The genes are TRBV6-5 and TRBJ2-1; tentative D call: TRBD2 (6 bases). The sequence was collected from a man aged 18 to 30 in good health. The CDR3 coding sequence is TGTGCCAGCAGGCGGGACTCTTACAATGAGCAGTTCTTC. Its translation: CASRRDSYNEQFF.